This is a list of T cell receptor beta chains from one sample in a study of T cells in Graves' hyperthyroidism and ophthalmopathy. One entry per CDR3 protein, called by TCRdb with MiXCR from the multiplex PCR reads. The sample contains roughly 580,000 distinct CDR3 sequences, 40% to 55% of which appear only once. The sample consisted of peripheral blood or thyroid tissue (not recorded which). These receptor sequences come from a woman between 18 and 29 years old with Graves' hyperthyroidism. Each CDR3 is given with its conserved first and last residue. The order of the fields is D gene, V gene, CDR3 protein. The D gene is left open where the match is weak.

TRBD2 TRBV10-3 CAINPEGRAETQYF
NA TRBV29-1 CSVEAGSASYERYF
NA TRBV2 CASSTTAVQPQHF
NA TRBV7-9 CASSLLGQPRAFF
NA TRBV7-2 CASSFAGVSGELFF
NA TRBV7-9 CASSTDGNYGYTF
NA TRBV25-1 CADGTPANYGYTF
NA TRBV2 CASSDRTRGPPLHF
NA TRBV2 CARWGSATEAFF
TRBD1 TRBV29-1 CSSQEGTGAETQYF
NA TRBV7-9 CASREAGSQETQYF
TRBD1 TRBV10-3 CAISETGENTEAFF
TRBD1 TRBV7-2 CASSQADRTNEQFF
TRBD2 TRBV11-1 CASSLAPGLASSDTRYF
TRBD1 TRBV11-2 CASSAGGMSNQPQYF
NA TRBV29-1 CSGEDEQFF
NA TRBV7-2 CASSAWMRETQYF
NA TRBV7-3 CASSPSVGLDAFF
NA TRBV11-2 CASSTRRAYEQYF
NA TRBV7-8 CAGSFELNYGYTF
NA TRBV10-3 CAISESKGSYTF
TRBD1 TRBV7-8 CASSLALGQGRTYGYTF
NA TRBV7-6 CASSLGTTYNEQFF
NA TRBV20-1 CSASDAGTGGQYF
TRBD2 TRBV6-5 CAISYSTSGSRAYEQYF
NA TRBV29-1 CSVTTGSVAEAFF
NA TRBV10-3 CAASAVADDTGELFF
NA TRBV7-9 CASSPSGAQETQYF
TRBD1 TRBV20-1 CSLHWGQGRNSPLHF
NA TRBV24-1 CATSDSGAQNPEAFF
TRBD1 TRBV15 CATSRGQGRLLYGYTF
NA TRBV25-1 CASSHTDTTYGELFF
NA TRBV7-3 CASSFQEDTEAFF
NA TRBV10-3 CASSPHRSEQYF
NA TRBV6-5 CASSYDRSSGYTF
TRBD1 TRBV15 CATSSRQGSNSPLHF
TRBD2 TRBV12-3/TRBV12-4 CASSFPGGDTQYF
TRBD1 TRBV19 CASSLTGFVSGYTF
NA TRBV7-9 CASSEDGSGELFF
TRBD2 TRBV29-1 CSVDALSGGGRETQYF
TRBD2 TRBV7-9 CASTPGTSVTEQYF
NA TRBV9 CASSEDGRYEQYF
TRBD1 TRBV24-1 CATSVDRGAYNETQYF
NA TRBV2 CASTDSGFNEKLFF
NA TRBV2 CASSVAGSSETQYF
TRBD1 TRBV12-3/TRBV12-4 CASSRQGEDYGYTF
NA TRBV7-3 CASSTGSRLGYTF
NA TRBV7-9 CASSPGSTGGTQYF
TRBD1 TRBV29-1 CSVADRVRGYTF
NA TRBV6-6 CASSYRISDEKLFF
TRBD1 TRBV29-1 CSVGAMTGDEQYF